These 28 T cell receptor beta chains came from one sample sequenced in a study of STAT5B mutations in CD4+ large granular lymphocyte leukemia. TCRdb's copy holds only in-frame clones and misses some; the assay was immunoSEQ multiplex PCR. The profile shows 4,500 to 5,000 clones, about four fifths of them singletons. Sample: PBMCs. These receptors were taken from a man aged 65 to 79 with CD4+ T-cell large granular lymphocyte leukemia.

J is TRBJ2-3 and V is TRBV4-2; possible D gene TRBD1, 5 bases. This CDR3 comprises 15 residues. V lost 0 bases, J lost 2 bases, and 9 bases lay in between. Germline V gene lookup returns CDR1 LGHNA and CDR2 YNFKEQ. The CDR3 region has the DNA TGTGCCAGCAGCCAAGAAGGGGCCATCACAGATACGCAGTATTTT. It yields the protein CASSQEGAITDTQYF.

The J gene is TRBJ2-7, the V gene TRBV19, with a weak D call TRBD1 (5 bases). Germline loops: CDR1 LNHDA, CDR2 SQIVND (reference sequence). CDR3 size: 15 residues. Trimming took off 6 bases at V and 1 base at J, with 16 bases between the two ends. The CDR3 bases are TGTGCCAGTAGAACCGGCAGGGCCGATTCCTACGAGCAGTACTTC. Encoded protein: CASRTGRADSYEQYF.

This chain links TRBV5-4 with TRBJ1-1, with 11 nucleotides matching TRBD1. V trimming: 4 bases; J trimming: 7 bases; junction bases outside the gene matches: 9. Germline values: CDR1 SGHNT, CDR2 YYREEE (reference sequence). The CDR3 consists of 15 residues. The CDR3 region has the DNA TGTGCCAGCAGCCCCGAGGGACAGGGGGACAGTGAAGCTTTCTTT. Translation: CASSPEGQGDSEAFF.

V usage is TRBV20-1 and J usage is TRBJ2-5; D unresolved. The assigned J gene may be wrong: the sequence end matches TRBJ2-7 better. Looked up from germline, CDR1 is DFQATT and CDR2 is SNEGSKA (reference sequence). The CDR3 length is 11 residues. The CDR3 region is CSARDGYEQYF. Written as DNA, the CDR3 is TGCAGTGCTAGGGATGGGTACGAGCAGTACTTC.

The V and J genes are TRBV5-1 and TRBJ2-5, with 10 bases that match TRBD1. Trimming removed 4 bases from V and 5 bases from J; junction bases left unmatched: 5. The germline gives CDR1 SGHRS, CDR2 YFSETQ. There are 14 residues in the CDR3. The CDR3 loop is CASSPGTGVETQYF. The CDR3 bases are TGCGCCAGCAGCCCCGGGACAGGGGTCGAGACCCAGTACTTC.

The rearrangement links TRBV11-2 to TRBJ2-3; D is uncertain. Germline values: CDR1 SGHAT, CDR2 FQNNGV. The CDR3 consists of 12 residues. The V gene lost 5 bases and the J gene lost 7 bases, with 10 bases spanning the gap. CDR3 bases: TGTGCCAGCAGCGGCATCTCGAATACGCAGTATTTT. Translated, it gives CASSGISNTQYF. The full variable domain, in which reference TRBV11-2 and TRBJ2-3 provide the parts outside the CDR3, is EAGVAQSPRYKIIEKRQSVAFWCNPISGHATLYWYQQILGQGPKLLIQFQNNGVVDDSQLPKDRFSAERLKGVDSTLKIQPAKLEDSAVYLCASSGISNTQYFGPGTRLTVL.

The rearrangement uses TRBV29-1 and TRBJ2-1, with D maybe TRBD2 (5 bases). From germline, CDR1 is SQVTM and CDR2 ANQGSEA. Deletions cut 4 bases from V and 5 bases from J, with 12 bases between. CDR3 length: 13 amino acids. The CDR3 DNA reads as TGCAGCGTTGGAAGATCCGGGGACAATGAGCAGTTCTTC. It codes for CSVGRSGDNEQFF.

This clone has just a few counts. The rearrangement uses TRBV9 and TRBJ1-5; a possible D gene is TRBD1 (5 bases). CDR1 and CDR2 (germline): SGDLS, YYNGEE. The CDR3 sequence is 13 residues long. The V end lost 0 bases, the J end lost 6 bases, and 7 bases lay between the germline ends. In DNA form, the CDR3 reads TGTGCCAGCAGCGTAGGGGGGGGTCAGCCCCAGCATTTT. Amino acid sequence: CASSVGGGQPQHF.

Here the CDR3 DNA reads TGTGCCAGTAGTATGGGATTAGCGGGTACGAAAGATACGCAGTATTTT. This gives the protein CASSMGLAGTKDTQYF. V is TRBV19 and J is TRBJ2-3; TRBD2 aligns across 7 bases. The CDR3 covers 16 residues. Germline-derived CDR1 and CDR2 are LNHDA and SQIVND (reference sequence). V dropped 3 bases and J dropped 5; count of bases not matched to a gene: 11.

This chain joins TRBV29-1 and TRBJ2-5; D tentatively reads TRBD1 or TRBD2 (5 bases each). The V gene's germline CDR1 is SQVTM and CDR2 ANQGSEA. The CDR3 consists of 15 residues. Deletions cut 6 bases from V and 4 bases from J, with 21 bases between. Written as DNA, the CDR3 is TGCAGCGTGGCCCCTCGGGGCCTATCTGGAGAGACCCAGTACTTC. Protein sequence: CSVAPRGLSGETQYF.

The chain recombines TRBV5-1 with TRBJ1-4; D is uncertain. Germline CDR1 SGHRS, CDR2 YFSETQ. This CDR3 is built from 15 residues. Trimming pared 0 bases from V and 0 bases from J, leaving 6 bases between. CDR3 loop: CASSLARATNEKLFF. The CDR3 nucleotides read TGCGCCAGCAGCTTGGCTCGGGCAACTAATGAAAAACTGTTTTTT.

The CDR3 loop reads CASSRGQDSYEQYF. The CDR3 bases are TGTGCCAGCAGCCGCGGACAGGACTCCTACGAGCAGTACTTC. The chain joins TRBV5-8 to TRBJ2-7; 7 bases fit TRBD1. CDR3 length: 14 amino acids. Germline-derived CDR1 and CDR2 are SGHTS and YDEGEE. With V trimmed by 4 bases and J by 0 bases, 4 bases remained unmatched. Using reference TRBV5-8 and TRBJ2-7 for the parts outside the CDR3, the full variable domain is EAGVTQSPTHLIKTRGQQATLRCSPISGHTSVYWYQQALGLGLQFLLWYDEGEERNRGNFPPRFSGRQFPNYSSELNVNALELEDSALYLCASSRGQDSYEQYFGPGTRLTVT.

The gene calls are TRBV30 and TRBJ2-4; 9 bases line up with TRBD1. Per germline, CDR1 GTSNPN and CDR2 SVGIG (reference sequence). J lost 10 bases, V lost 5 bases, and 9 bases had no gene match. The CDR3 spans 13 residues. CDR3 loop: CAWDTGGAGIQYF. The DNA for the CDR3 is TGTGCCTGGGACACAGGGGGCGCTGGGATTCAGTACTTC.

V and J are TRBV25-1 and TRBJ1-5; D unresolved. CDR1 MGHDK and CDR2 SYGVNS come from the germline V gene. Trimming removed 0 bases from V and 1 base from J, with 4 bases in between. This CDR3 spans 14 amino acids. Written as DNA, the CDR3 is TGTGCCAGCAGTGAATACGGAAGCAATCAGCCCCAGCATTTT. It yields the protein CASSEYGSNQPQHF. Based on the CDR3 plus reference TRBV25-1 and TRBJ1-5, the full variable domain is EADIYQTPRYLVIGTGKKITLECSQTMGHDKMYWYQQDPGMELHLIHYSYGVNSTEKGDLSSESTVSRIRTEHFPLTLESARPSHTSQYLCASSEYGSNQPQHFGDGTRLSIL.

CDR3 in DNA: TGCGCCAGTTCGGACACAACCTACGAGCAGTACTTC. It is translated as CASSDTTYEQYF. J is TRBJ2-7 and V is TRBV10-1; a weak D match, TRBD1 (5 bases). V lost 9 bases, J lost 2 bases, and 11 bases lay in between. The germline V gene has CDR1 WNHNN and CDR2 SYGVQD (reference sequence). The CDR3 sequence is 12 residues long.

V usage is TRBV27 and J usage is TRBJ1-2; D might be TRBD1 (5 bases). V lost 5 bases and J lost 3, with 16 bases in between. The CDR3 is made up of 15 amino acids. CDR1 and CDR2 (germline): MNHEY, SMNVEV (reference sequence). The CDR3 loop reads CASSLTRVLDYGYTF. The CDR3 coding sequence is TGTGCCAGCAGTCTTACCAGGGTGCTTGACTATGGCTACACCTTC.

The chain carries TRBV5-6 and TRBJ1-5; maybe TRBD1 (5 bases). The CDR3 extends over 13 amino acids. Trimming took 2 bases from V and 7 from J, leaving 10 bases between them. The V gene's germline CDR1 is SGHDT and CDR2 YYEEEE. CDR3 DNA: TGTGCCAGCAGCTTAAGGGGCTGGCAGCCCCAGCATTTT. Translated: CASSLRGWQPQHF.

A note on this clone: This sample includes further DNA sequences coding for the same CDR3. The chain links TRBV12-5 to TRBJ2-7; TRBD1 might be the D (5 bases). The CDR3 contains 14 residues. Germline values: CDR1 LGHNT, CDR2 FRNRAP. V was pared by 4 bases and J by 4 bases, with 14 bases between. In nucleotides, the CDR3 is TGTGCTAGTGGTTCATCAGGGAACTCTTACGAGCAGTACTTC. Translating it yields CASGSSGNSYEQYF.

The V and J genes are TRBV10-3 and TRBJ2-3; 14 nucleotides match TRBD2. Losses at the gene ends were 0 bases for V and 5 bases for J; bases not matched to a gene: 4. From germline, CDR1 is ENHRY and CDR2 SYGVKD. The CDR3 sequence is 17 residues long. CDR3 protein: CAISESGLAGGQDTQYF. The DNA for the CDR3 is TGTGCCATCAGTGAGTCCGGACTAGCGGGAGGCCAAGATACGCAGTATTTT.

The rearrangement links TRBV5-1 to TRBJ2-2, with D tentatively TRBD1 (6 bases). Trimming pared 3 bases from V and 3 bases from J, leaving 15 bases between. The V gene's germline CDR1 is SGHRS and CDR2 YFSETQ. The CDR3 loop spans 16 amino acids. CDR3 amino acids: CASSSTGTLDTGELFF. The CDR3 DNA reads as TGCGCCAGCAGCTCCACCGGGACACTGGACACCGGGGAGCTGTTTTTT. Full variable domain (outside the CDR3, taken from reference TRBV5-1 and TRBJ2-2): KAGVTQTPRYLIKTRGQQVTLSCSPISGHRSVSWYQQTPGQGLQFLFEYFSETQRNKGNFPGRFSGRQFSNSRSEMNVSTLELGDSALYLCASSSTGTLDTGELFFGEGSRLTVL.

This clone was picked up a small number of times. The rearrangement uses TRBV6-5 and TRBJ1-1, with D possibly being TRBD1 (5 bases). CDR3 length: 13 residues. Germline V gene data show CDR1 as MNHEY and CDR2 as SVGAGI. Trimming took 2 bases from V and 1 from J, leaving 5 bases between them. The CDR3: CASSYGQNTEAFF. The CDR3 DNA sequence: TGTGCCAGCAGTTACGGACAGAACACTGAAGCTTTCTTT.

The CDR3 region is CASSLSGQRGETQYF. DNA for the CDR3: TGTGCCAGCAGCTTATCAGGTCAGCGCGGGGAGACCCAGTACTTC. The chain carries TRBV11-2 and TRBJ2-5; tentatively, D is TRBD2 (5 bases). V lost 2 bases, J lost 5 bases, and 15 bases lay in between. Germline CDR1 reads SGHAT; CDR2 reads FQNNGV. The CDR3 consists of 15 residues. The variable domain in full, with the rest retrieved from reference TRBV11-2 and TRBJ2-5, is EAGVAQSPRYKIIEKRQSVAFWCNPISGHATLYWYQQILGQGPKLLIQFQNNGVVDDSQLPKDRFSAERLKGVDSTLKIQPAKLEDSAVYLCASSLSGQRGETQYFGPGTRLLVL.

J is TRBJ2-1 and V is TRBV5-5; D is uncertain. The CDR3 has 13 amino acids. In germline, CDR1 is SGHKS, CDR2 YYEKEE (reference sequence). The V end lost 4 bases, the J end lost 4 bases, and 9 bases lay between the germline ends. CDR3 bases: TGTGCCAGCAGCCTCCCCGGGTACAATGAGCAGTTCTTC. It encodes CASSLPGYNEQFF.

This clone was seen once. The V gene is TRBV28, the J gene TRBJ1-3; D gene ambiguous. V was trimmed by 4 bases and J by 5 bases, leaving 12 bases between them. Germline-derived CDR1 and CDR2 are MDHEN and SYDVKM. This CDR3 is built from 14 residues. The CDR3: CASSSPDGRNTIYF. The CDR3 DNA sequence: TGTGCCAGCAGTTCCCCGGACGGACGAAACACCATATATTTT. The full variable domain, completed using reference TRBV28 and TRBJ1-3, is DVKVTQSSRYLVKRTGEKVFLECVQDMDHENMFWYRQDPGLGLRLIYFSYDVKMKEKGDIPEGYSVSREKKERFSLILESASTNQTSMYLCASSSPDGRNTIYFGEGSWLTVV.

V is TRBV4-1 and J is TRBJ1-5, with no clear D. V dropped 0 bases and J dropped 3 bases, with 9 bases sitting between them. Germline values: CDR1 MGHRA, CDR2 YSYEKL. The CDR3 runs to 15 residues. The CDR3 DNA sequence: TGCGCCAGCAGCCAAGACTCCCGGGACAATCAGCCCCAGCATTTT. It translates to CASSQDSRDNQPQHF.

V usage is TRBV6-5 and J usage is TRBJ1-1, with unresolved D. CDR1 MNHEY and CDR2 SVGAGI come from the germline V gene. The CDR3 totals 15 residues. V was shortened by 7 bases and J by 0 bases, with 15 bases between the two germline ends. The CDR3 protein is CASTGKGLMNTEAFF. Written as DNA, the CDR3 is TGTGCCAGCACCGGGAAGGGCCTCATGAACACTGAAGCTTTCTTT.

This clone was recorded once. V and J are TRBV6-5 and TRBJ1-2, with 7 positions matching TRBD1. CDR3 length: 16 residues. V lost 2 bases, J lost 1 base, and 7 bases stayed unmatched. Germline CDR1 and CDR2: MNHEY and SVGAGI. CDR3 bases: TGTGCCAGCAGTTACACCAGGACAGGTGGTAACTATGGCTACACCTTC. Protein product: CASSYTRTGGNYGYTF.

V usage is TRBV6-1 and J usage is TRBJ1-1; D might be TRBD1 (5 bases). The CDR3 covers 13 residues. Germline loops: CDR1 MNHNS, CDR2 SASEGT. V was cut by 5 bases and J by 1 base, with 8 bases left in between. This CDR3 reads CASSPRENTEAFF. The CDR3 DNA is TGTGCCAGCAGTCCCAGGGAGAACACTGAAGCTTTCTTT.